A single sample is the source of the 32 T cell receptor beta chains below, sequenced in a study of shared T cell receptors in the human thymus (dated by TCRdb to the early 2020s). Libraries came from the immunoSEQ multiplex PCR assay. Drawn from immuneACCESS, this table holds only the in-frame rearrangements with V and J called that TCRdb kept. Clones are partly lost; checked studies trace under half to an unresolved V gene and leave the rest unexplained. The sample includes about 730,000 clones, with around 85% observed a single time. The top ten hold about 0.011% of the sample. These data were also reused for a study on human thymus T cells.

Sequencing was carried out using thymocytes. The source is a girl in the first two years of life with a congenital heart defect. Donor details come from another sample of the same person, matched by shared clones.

In nucleotides, the CDR3 is TGTGCCAGCAGGGGACAGGCCGCCGTGGGTGAGCAGTTCTTC. Encoded protein: CASRGQAAVGEQFF. The chain recombines TRBV25-1 with TRBJ2-1; the match to TRBD1 covers 8 bases. V was clipped by 6 bases and J by 9 bases; unmatched bases: 10. The CDR3 runs to 14 residues. Germline CDR1 and CDR2: MGHDK and SYGVNS.

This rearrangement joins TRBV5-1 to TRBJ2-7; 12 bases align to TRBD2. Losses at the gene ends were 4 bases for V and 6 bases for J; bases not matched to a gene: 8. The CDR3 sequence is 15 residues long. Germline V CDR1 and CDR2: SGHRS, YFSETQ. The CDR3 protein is CASSTASGGVVEQYF. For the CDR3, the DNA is TGCGCCAGCAGCACGGCTAGCGGGGGGGTGGTCGAGCAGTACTTC.

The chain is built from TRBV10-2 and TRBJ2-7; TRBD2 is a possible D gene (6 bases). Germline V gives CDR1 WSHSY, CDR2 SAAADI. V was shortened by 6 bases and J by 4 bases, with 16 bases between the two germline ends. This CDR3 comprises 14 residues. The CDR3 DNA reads TGCGCCAGCAGGTCCGGGACTCACCCTTACGAGCAGTACTTC. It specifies CASRSGTHPYEQYF.

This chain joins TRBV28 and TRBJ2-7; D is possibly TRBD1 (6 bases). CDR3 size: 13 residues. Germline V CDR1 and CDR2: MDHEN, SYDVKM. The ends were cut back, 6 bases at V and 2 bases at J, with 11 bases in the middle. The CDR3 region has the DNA TGTGCCAGCAGACACGGACAGACCTACGAGCAGTACTTC. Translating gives CASRHGQTYEQYF.

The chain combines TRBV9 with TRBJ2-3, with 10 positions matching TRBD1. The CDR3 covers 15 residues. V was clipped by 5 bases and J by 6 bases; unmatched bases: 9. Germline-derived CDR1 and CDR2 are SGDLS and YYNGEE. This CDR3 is CASSMGQGFKDTQYF. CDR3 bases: TGTGCCAGCAGTATGGGACAGGGGTTCAAGGATACGCAGTATTTT. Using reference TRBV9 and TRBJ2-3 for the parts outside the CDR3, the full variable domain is DSGVTQTPKHLITATGQRVTLRCSPRSGDLSVYWYQQSLDQGLQFLIQYYNGEERAKGNILERFSAQQFPDLHSELNLSSLELGDSALYFCASSMGQGFKDTQYFGPGTRLTVL.

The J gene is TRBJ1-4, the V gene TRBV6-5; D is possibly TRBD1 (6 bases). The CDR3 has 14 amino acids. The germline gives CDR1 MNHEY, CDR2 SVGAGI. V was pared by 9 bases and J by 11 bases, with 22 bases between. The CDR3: CASGPRIQGKKLFF. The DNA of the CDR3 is TGTGCCAGTGGGCCCAGGATCCAGGGGAAGAAACTGTTTTTT.

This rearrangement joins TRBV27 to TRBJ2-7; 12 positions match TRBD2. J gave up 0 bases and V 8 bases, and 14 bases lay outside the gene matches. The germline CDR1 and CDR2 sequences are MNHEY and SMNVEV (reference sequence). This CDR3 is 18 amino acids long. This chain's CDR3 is CASLKRRTSGTYSYEQYF. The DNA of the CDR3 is TGTGCCAGCTTAAAACGTCGGACTAGCGGGACCTACTCCTACGAGCAGTACTTC.

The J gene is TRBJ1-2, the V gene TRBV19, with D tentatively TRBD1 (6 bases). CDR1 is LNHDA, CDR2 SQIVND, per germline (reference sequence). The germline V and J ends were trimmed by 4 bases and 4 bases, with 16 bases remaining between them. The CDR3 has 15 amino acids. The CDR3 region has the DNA TGTGCCAGTAGTAACCACCTCGGACAGAGCTATGGCTACACCTTC. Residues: CASSNHLGQSYGYTF.

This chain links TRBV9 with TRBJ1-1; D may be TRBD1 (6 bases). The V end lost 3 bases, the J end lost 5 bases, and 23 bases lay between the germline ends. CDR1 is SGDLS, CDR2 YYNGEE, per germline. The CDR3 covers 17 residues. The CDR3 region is CASSEGGLAGLRTEAFF. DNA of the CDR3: TGTGCCAGCAGCGAGGGGGGGCTAGCAGGGCTAAGAACTGAAGCTTTCTTT. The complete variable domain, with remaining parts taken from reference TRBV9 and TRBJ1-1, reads DSGVTQTPKHLITATGQRVTLRCSPRSGDLSVYWYQQSLDQGLQFLIQYYNGEERAKGNILERFSAQQFPDLHSELNLSSLELGDSALYFCASSEGGLAGLRTEAFFGQGTRLTVV.

CDR3 sequence reads: CASSETGFRGTNEKLFF. CDR3 in DNA: TGTGCCAGCAGTGAAACAGGGTTTCGCGGAACTAATGAAAAACTGTTTTTT. The chain uses TRBV6-1 and TRBJ1-4; possible D gene TRBD1, 6 bases. Germline lookup yields CDR1 MNHNS and CDR2 SASEGT. The CDR3 runs 17 residues. Trimming pared 2 bases from V and 1 base from J, leaving 14 bases between.

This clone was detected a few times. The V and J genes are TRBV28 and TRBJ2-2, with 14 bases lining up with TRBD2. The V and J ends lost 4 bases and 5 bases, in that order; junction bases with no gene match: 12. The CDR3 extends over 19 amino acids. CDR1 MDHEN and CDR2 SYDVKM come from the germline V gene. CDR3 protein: CASSSPGTSGGAGTGELFF. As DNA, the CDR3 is TGTGCCAGCAGTTCCCCCGGGACTAGCGGGGGCGCGGGGACCGGGGAGCTGTTTTTT.

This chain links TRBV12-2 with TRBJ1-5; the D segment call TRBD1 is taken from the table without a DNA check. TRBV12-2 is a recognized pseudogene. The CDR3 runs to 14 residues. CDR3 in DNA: TGTGCAAGTCGCTCGGGACAGGAGAATCAGCCCCAGCATTTT. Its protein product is CASRSGQENQPQHF.

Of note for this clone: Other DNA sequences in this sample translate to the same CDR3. CDR3 protein: CASSPGGRGYTF. DNA for the CDR3: TGTGCCAGCAGTCCGGGGGGGCGTGGCTACACCTTC. The chain has TRBV6-5 and TRBJ1-2; weak D call: TRBD1 (6 bases). Germline V gene sequence: CDR1 MNHEY, CDR2 SVGAGI. Trimming removed 5 bases at V and 7 bases at J, with 11 bases between. The CDR3 covers 12 residues.

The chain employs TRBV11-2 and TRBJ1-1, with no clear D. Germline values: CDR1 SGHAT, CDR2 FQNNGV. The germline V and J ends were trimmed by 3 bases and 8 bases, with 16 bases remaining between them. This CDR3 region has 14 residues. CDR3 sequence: CASSLETVSTEAFF. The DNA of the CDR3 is TGTGCCAGCAGCTTGGAAACAGTATCAACCGAAGCTTTCTTT.

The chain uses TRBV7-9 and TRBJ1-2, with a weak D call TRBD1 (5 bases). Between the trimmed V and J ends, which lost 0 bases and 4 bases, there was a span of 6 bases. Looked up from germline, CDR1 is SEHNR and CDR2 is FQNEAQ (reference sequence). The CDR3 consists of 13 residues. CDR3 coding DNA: TGTGCCAGCAGCTTAGCAGGGGCCTATGGCTACACCTTC. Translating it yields CASSLAGAYGYTF.

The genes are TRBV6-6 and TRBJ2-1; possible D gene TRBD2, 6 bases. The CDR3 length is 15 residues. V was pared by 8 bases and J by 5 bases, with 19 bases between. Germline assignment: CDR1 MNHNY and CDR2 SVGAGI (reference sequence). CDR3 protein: CASGRETPFHNEQFF. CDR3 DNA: TGTGCCAGCGGCCGGGAGACACCCTTCCACAATGAGCAGTTCTTC.

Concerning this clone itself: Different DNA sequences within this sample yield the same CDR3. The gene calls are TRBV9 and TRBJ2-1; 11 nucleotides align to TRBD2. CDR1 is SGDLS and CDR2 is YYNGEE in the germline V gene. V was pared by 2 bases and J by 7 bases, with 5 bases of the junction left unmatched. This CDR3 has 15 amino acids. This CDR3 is CASSVSGGAGNEQFF. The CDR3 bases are TGTGCCAGCAGCGTTAGCGGGGGGGCGGGGAATGAGCAGTTCTTC.

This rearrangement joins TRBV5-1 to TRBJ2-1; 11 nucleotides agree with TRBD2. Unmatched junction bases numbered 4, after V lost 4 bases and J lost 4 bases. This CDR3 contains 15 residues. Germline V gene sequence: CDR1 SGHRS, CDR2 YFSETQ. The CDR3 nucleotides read TGCGCCAGCAGCCAGACTAGCGGGGTATACAATGAGCAGTTCTTC. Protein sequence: CASSQTSGVYNEQFF.

CDR3 DNA sequence: TGTGCCAGCTCACCCTTAAGGAGGCTAGCGGGGGCCTACGAGCAGTACTTC. This gives the protein CASSPLRRLAGAYEQYF. The J gene is TRBJ2-7, the V gene TRBV18, with 10 positions matching TRBD2. The CDR3 runs 17 residues. Germline values: CDR1 KGHSH, CDR2 LQKENI. The V segment lost 3 bases and the J segment 2 bases; nucleotides outside the gene matches: 10.

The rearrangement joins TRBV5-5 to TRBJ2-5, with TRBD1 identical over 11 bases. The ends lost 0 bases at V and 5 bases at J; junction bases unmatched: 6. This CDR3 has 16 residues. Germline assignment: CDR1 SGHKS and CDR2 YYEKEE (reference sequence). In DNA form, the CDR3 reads TGTGCCAGCAGCTTGGATGCGGGACAGGGGGACGAGACCCAGTACTTC. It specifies CASSLDAGQGDETQYF.

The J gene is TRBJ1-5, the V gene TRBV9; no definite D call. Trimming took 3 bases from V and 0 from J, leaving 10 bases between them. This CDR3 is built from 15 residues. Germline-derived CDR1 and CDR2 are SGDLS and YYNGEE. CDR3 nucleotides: TGTGCCAGCAGCGCGCCCGGGGTTAGCAATCAGCCCCAGCATTTT. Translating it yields CASSAPGVSNQPQHF. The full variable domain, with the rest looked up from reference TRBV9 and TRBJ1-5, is DSGVTQTPKHLITATGQRVTLRCSPRSGDLSVYWYQQSLDQGLQFLIQYYNGEERAKGNILERFSAQQFPDLHSELNLSSLELGDSALYFCASSAPGVSNQPQHFGDGTRLSIL.

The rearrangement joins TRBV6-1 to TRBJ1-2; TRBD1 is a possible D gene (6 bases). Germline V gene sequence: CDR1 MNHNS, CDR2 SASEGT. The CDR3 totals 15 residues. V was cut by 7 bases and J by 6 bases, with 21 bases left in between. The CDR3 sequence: CASTEWGGPLNGYTF. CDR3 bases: TGTGCCAGCACCGAATGGGGGGGCCCTTTGAATGGCTACACCTTC.

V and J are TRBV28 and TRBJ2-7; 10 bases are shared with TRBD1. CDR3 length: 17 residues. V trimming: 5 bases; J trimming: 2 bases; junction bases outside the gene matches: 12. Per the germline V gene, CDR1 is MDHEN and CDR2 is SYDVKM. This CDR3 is CASSRCVSGQGTYEQYF. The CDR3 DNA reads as TGTGCCAGCAGTCGATGTGTATCGGGACAGGGGACCTACGAGCAGTACTTC.

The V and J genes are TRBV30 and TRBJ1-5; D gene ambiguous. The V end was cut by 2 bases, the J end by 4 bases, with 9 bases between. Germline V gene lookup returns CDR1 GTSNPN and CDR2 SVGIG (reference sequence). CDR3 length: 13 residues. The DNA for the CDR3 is TGTGCCTGGAGTAGACACCGAAATCAGCCCCAGCATTTT. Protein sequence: CAWSRHRNQPQHF.

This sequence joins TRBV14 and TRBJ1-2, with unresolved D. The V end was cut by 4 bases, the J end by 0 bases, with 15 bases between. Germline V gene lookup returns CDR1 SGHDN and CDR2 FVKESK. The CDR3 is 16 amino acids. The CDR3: CASSRTETSSNYGYTF. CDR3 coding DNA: TGTGCCAGCAGCCGAACAGAAACCTCTTCTAACTATGGCTACACCTTC. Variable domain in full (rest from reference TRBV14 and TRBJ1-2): EAGVTQFPSHSVIEKGQTVTLRCDPISGHDNLYWYRRVMGKEIKFLLHFVKESKQDESGMPNNRFLAERTGGTYSTLKVQPAELEDSGVYFCASSRTETSSNYGYTFGSGTRLTVV.

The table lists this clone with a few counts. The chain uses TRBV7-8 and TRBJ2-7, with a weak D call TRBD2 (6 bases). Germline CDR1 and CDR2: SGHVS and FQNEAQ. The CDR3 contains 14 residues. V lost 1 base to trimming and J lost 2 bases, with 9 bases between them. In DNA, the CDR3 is TGTGCCAGCAGCTTAGGCGGGGACCCCTACGAGCAGTACTTC. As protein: CASSLGGDPYEQYF.

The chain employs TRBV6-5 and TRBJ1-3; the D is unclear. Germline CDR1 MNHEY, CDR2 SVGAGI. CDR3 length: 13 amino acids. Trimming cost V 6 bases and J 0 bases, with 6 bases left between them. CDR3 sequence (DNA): TGTGCCAGCAGCCGGTACTCTGGAAACACCATATATTTT. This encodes CASSRYSGNTIYF.

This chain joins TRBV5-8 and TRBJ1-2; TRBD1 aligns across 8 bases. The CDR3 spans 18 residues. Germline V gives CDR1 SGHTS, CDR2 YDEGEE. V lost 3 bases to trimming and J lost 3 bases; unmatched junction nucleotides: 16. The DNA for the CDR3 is TGTGCCAGCAGCTCATCGGACAGGGCAAAGGACCCTTACTATGGCTACACCTTC. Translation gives CASSSSDRAKDPYYGYTF.

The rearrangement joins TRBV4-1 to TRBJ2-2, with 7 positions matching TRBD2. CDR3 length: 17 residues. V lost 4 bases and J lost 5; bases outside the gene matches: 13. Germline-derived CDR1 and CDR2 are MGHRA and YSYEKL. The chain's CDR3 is CASSPPGGGRITGELFF. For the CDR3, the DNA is TGCGCCAGCAGCCCCCCCGGCGGGGGACGCATAACCGGGGAGCTGTTTTTT.

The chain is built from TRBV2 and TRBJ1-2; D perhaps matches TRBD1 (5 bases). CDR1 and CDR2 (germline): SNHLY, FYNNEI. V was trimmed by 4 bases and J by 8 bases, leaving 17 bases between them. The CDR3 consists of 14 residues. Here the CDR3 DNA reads TGTGCCAGCAGTGTTTACAGGACCTCCGGCGGCTACACCTTC. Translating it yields CASSVYRTSGGYTF.

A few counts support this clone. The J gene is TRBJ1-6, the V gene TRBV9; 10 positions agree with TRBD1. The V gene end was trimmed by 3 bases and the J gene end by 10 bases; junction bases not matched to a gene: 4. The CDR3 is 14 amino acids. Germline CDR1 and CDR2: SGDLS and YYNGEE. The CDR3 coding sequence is TGTGCCAGCAGCGCGGGACAGGGGCGCTCACCCCTCCACTTT. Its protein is CASSAGQGRSPLHF.

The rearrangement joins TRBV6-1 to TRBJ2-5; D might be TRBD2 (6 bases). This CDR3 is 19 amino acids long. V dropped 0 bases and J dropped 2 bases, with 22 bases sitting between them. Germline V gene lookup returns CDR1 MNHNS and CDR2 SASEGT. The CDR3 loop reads CASSEAKPSRGFGQETQYF. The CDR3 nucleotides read TGTGCCAGCAGTGAAGCAAAACCCAGTCGGGGGTTTGGGCAAGAGACCCAGTACTTC.